This TCR beta chain was profiled in a study of beta chain features in type 1 diabetes. Reverse transcription of all isolated RNA meant that expressed TCRB transcripts were sequenced. Profiled with immunoSEQ multiplex PCR; TCRdb holds only in-frame clones, not every one. This table holds under 400,000 clones, around 13% found once. Germline loops: CDR1 SGHVS, CDR2 FNYEAQ. The junction had 5 bases not matched to a gene; V was cut back by 2 bases and J by 7 bases. The CDR3 runs 15 residues. This receptor was obtained from a man younger than 40 in good health. The chain couples TRBV7-6 to TRBJ2-4; 10 positions agree with TRBD2. Sequenced sample: central memory CD4+ T cells from blood. The CDR3 coding sequence is TGTGCCAGCAGCTTATGGACTAGCGGAGGGAACATTCAGTACTTC. Amino acids: CASSLWTSGGNIQYF.